This T cell receptor (beta chain) was captured in a study of OX40 agonist ivuxolimab in advanced cancers. Study background: In this trial design, patients received ivuxolimab intravenously at 0.01 to 10 mg/kg every 2 weeks.

Generated by immunoSEQ multiplex PCR, the TCRdb table keeps only in-frame clones and is missing some. The sample contains roughly 33,000 clones, less than 90% of which appear only once. The CDR3 length is 15 residues. V lost 0 bases to trimming and J lost 2 bases; unmatched junction nucleotides: 4. CDR1 and CDR2 from the germline V gene are SGHRS and YFSETQ. This receptor was taken from an adult with an advanced solid tumor such as melanoma, head and neck, liver or kidney cancer. The sample in question was CD4+ or CD8+ T cells sorted from blood, obtained in a trial of the OX40 agonist ivuxolimab. V usage is TRBV5-1 and J usage is TRBJ2-7; 8 bases are shared with TRBD1. CDR3 nucleotide sequence: TGCGCCAGCAGCTTGGCGAAGGGACAGGCCTACGAGCAGTACTTC. This sequence encodes CASSLAKGQAYEQYF.